This is a list of T cell receptor beta chains from one sample in a study of early T cells in non-severe SARS-CoV-2 infection. TCRdb recomputed calls from the 5' RACE reads with MiXCR, one row per CDR3 protein. The table has about 56,000 distinct CDR3 sequences, more than 12% seen once. The sequenced sample was whole blood, obtained at baseline. Every receptor here comes from an adult who was a healthcare worker with PCR-confirmed SARS-CoV-2 infection or an uninfected control (not recorded which). The CDR3 runs from the conserved cysteine through the conserved F or W. The order of the fields is D gene, clone size, J gene, V gene, CDR3 protein, CDR3 DNA. The D gene is left open where the match is weak. Some rows have no size entry. The others give once, few or many, or a class for an expanded clone.

TRBD1	.	TRBJ2-7	TRBV4-1	CASSQPGQGTYEQYF	TGCGCCAGCAGCCAGCCGGGACAGGGGACCTACGAGCAGTACTTC
.	many	TRBJ2-3	TRBV6-5	CASSYQFPRRTPADTQYF	TGTGCCAGCAGTTACCAGTTCCCTCGGCGGACCCCTGCAGATACGCAGTATTTT
.	.	TRBJ2-7	TRBV10-2	CASSAPGLNSYEQYF	TGCGCCAGCAGTGCACCGGGACTGAACTCCTACGAGCAGTACTTC
.	.	TRBJ2-2	TRBV20-1	CSAPGTANTGELFF	TGCAGTGCTCCAGGGACGGCGAACACCGGGGAGCTGTTTTTT
.	few	TRBJ1-1	TRBV20-1	CSARGIRGVTEAFF	TGCAGTGCTCGAGGAATTAGGGGTGTCACTGAAGCTTTCTTT
.	.	TRBJ2-3	TRBV14	CASTTRIVGRPRNTDTQYF	TGTGCCAGCACCACCCGTATCGTCGGGAGACCTCGGAACACAGATACGCAGTATTTT
.	.	TRBJ2-7	TRBV28	CASSTPGYSSYEQYF	TGTGCCAGCAGTACTCCGGGATATAGCTCCTACGAGCAGTACTTC
TRBD1	few	TRBJ2-7	TRBV23-1	CASSPRDRANEQYF	TGCGCCAGCAGTCCCCGGGACAGGGCTAACGAGCAGTACTTC
.	few	TRBJ1-1	TRBV3-1	CASSRRMEDWGAAFF	TGTGCCAGCAGCCGACGAATGGAGGACTGGGGGGCGGCTTTCTTT
.	many	TRBJ1-1	TRBV20-1	CSARSDRHTEAFF	TGCAGTGCTAGATCCGACAGGCACACTGAAGCTTTCTTT
.	.	TRBJ2-7	TRBV27	CASSLGRGRTYEQYF	TGTGCCAGCAGTTTAGGTCGGGGCAGAACCTACGAGCAGTACTTC
TRBD2	.	TRBJ2-1	TRBV4-2	CASSQEGTSGAEQFF	TGTGCCAGCAGCCAAGAGGGGACTAGCGGGGCTGAGCAGTTCTTC
TRBD2	.	TRBJ2-4	TRBV10-3	CAISDSTTSGYKNIQYF	TGTGCCATCAGTGATTCTACGACTAGCGGCTACAAAAACATTCAGTACTTC
.	few	TRBJ2-6	TRBV12-3/TRBV12-4	CASSFGVSGANVLTF	TGTGCCAGCAGTTTTGGGGTCTCTGGGGCCAACGTCCTGACTTTC
.	few	TRBJ2-3	TRBV5-1	CASSLPGGATDTQYF	TGCGCCAGCAGCTTACCCGGGGGAGCCACAGATACGCAGTATTTT
TRBD1	.	TRBJ2-3	TRBV10-2	CASSVGTDKQYF	TGCGCCAGCAGTGTAGGGACAGATAAGCAGTATTTT
.	.	TRBJ1-2	TRBV6-1	CASSEASAGQSNYGYTF	TGTGCCAGCAGTGAAGCGAGTGCGGGGCAGTCTAACTATGGCTACACCTTC
.	.	TRBJ2-2	TRBV5-5	CASSSTSPPGELFF	TGTGCCAGCAGCTCTACTAGCCCCCCCGGGGAGCTGTTTTTT
.	many	TRBJ2-3	TRBV28	CASTAGPRDADTQYF	TGTGCCAGCACAGCGGGTCCTAGAGATGCAGATACGCAGTATTTT
.	few	TRBJ2-1	TRBV14	CASSPFGQGVYNEQFF	TGTGCCAGCAGCCCGTTTGGGCAGGGTGTCTACAATGAGCAGTTCTTC
.	few	TRBJ1-2	TRBV29-1	CSVVGTDSYTF	TGCAGCGTTGTCGGTACGGATTCTTACACCTTC
.	.	TRBJ2-2	TRBV11-1	CASSSDRGNTGELFF	TGTGCCAGCAGTTCTGACAGAGGAAACACCGGGGAGCTGTTTTTT
TRBD2	.	TRBJ2-1	TRBV6-1	CASREETSGRTGSNEQFF	TGTGCCAGCAGGGAGGAGACTAGCGGGAGAACGGGGTCCAATGAGCAGTTCTTC
.	.	TRBJ2-3	TRBV2	CASLTPSDTQYF	TGTGCCAGCCTGACTCCCTCCGATACGCAGTATTTT
.	.	TRBJ1-1	TRBV11-2	CASSTRVNTEAFF	TGTGCCAGCAGCACAAGGGTGAACACTGAAGCTTTCTTT
.	.	TRBJ1-1	TRBV5-1	CASSPTTSGAEAFF	TGCGCCAGCAGCCCAACAACGTCGGGGGCTGAAGCTTTCTTT
.	many	TRBJ2-7	TRBV12-3/TRBV12-4	CASSRGREYEQYF	TGTGCCAGCAGTAGGGGCAGGGAGTACGAGCAGTACTTC
.	.	TRBJ2-5	TRBV9	CASSVAGGGLETQYF	TGTGCCAGCAGCGTAGCAGGGGGAGGCTTAGAGACCCAGTACTTC
.	few	TRBJ1-5	TRBV12-3/TRBV12-4	CASSLRAGWDQPQHF	TGTGCCAGCAGTTTACGGGCCGGGTGGGATCAGCCCCAGCATTTT
.	many	TRBJ2-1	TRBV7-6	CASSLGGANEQFF	TGTGCCAGCAGCTTAGGAGGGGCCAATGAGCAGTTCTTC
TRBD1	.	TRBJ2-7	TRBV3-1	CASSTGQGRPYEQYF	TGTGCCAGCAGCACGGGACAGGGGAGACCCTACGAGCAGTACTTC
TRBD2	.	TRBJ2-7	TRBV6-6	CASGSGTRNAHEQYF	TGTGCCAGCGGGTCCGGGACTAGAAATGCCCACGAGCAGTACTTC
.	many	TRBJ2-1	TRBV20-1	CSARGPERGYNEQFF	TGCAGTGCCCGCGGACCGGAACGGGGCTACAATGAGCAGTTCTTC
TRBD1	few	TRBJ1-5	TRBV20-1	CSAKVQGVGQPQHF	TGCAGTGCTAAAGTCCAGGGGGTAGGCCAGCCCCAGCATTTT
.	.	TRBJ2-7	TRBV28	CASSPTLGPYEQYF	TGTGCCAGCAGTCCGACGCTAGGACCTTACGAGCAGTACTTC
.	.	TRBJ2-2	TRBV7-9	CASSLEGLTGELFF	TGTGCCAGCAGCTTAGAAGGCTTAACCGGGGAGCTGTTTTTT
.	medium-sized	TRBJ1-5	TRBV4-1	CASSQDSLNWQKQPQHF	TGCGCCAGCAGCCAAGATAGTTTGAATTGGCAGAAGCAGCCCCAGCATTTT
.	few	TRBJ2-2	TRBV29-1	CSVFGQPTGELFF	TGCAGCGTATTCGGACAGCCCACCGGGGAGCTGTTTTTT
.	few	TRBJ1-5	TRBV12-3/TRBV12-4	CASSFRGGYNQPQHF	TGTGCCAGCAGTTTTCGGGGGGGGTACAATCAGCCCCAGCATTTT